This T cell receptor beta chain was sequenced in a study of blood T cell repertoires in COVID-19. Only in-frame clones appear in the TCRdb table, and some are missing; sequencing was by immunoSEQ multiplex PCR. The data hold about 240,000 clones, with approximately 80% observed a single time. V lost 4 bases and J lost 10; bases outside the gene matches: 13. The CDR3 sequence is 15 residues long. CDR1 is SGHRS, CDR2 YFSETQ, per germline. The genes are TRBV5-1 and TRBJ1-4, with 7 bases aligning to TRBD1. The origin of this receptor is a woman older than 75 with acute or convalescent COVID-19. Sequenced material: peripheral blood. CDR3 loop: CASSEQGNIRGKLFF. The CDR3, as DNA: TGCGCCAGCAGCGAACAGGGGAATATTCGAGGAAAACTGTTTTTT.